The subject of this entry is one TCR beta chain. As handled by the study authors: Amplified reference gene primers provided the basis for estimating nucleated cell counts. TCRdb's table, derived via immunoSEQ multiplex PCR, lists solely in-frame clones and lacks some. The V and J calls and clone size were taken over from that table, and D and trimming were inferred from the DNA. Seen here are fewer than 300,000 clones, about nine tenths observed once, and the top ten hold 5.5% to 8%. This sample was taken from a study of blood T cell repertoires in COVID-19. The wider study: Both acute and convalescent COVID-19 samples were obtained from the United States, Italy and Spain. PBMCs, B-cell-depleted T cells, or T cells were the source of the cDNA or gDNA that made up the material.

The CDR3 totals 20 residues. J lost 7 bases, V lost 0 bases, and 18 bases had no gene match. Per germline, CDR1 LGHNA and CDR2 YNFKEQ. The gene calls are TRBV4-2 and TRBJ2-1; the match to TRBD2 covers 10 bases. Sequencing was done on a sample of peripheral blood. The sequence derives from a woman between 50 and 59 years old with COVID-19, enrolled during active disease. The CDR3 here is CASSQDRVESGRAGRNEQFF. The CDR3 DNA sequence: TGTGCCAGCAGCCAAGATCGGGTGGAGAGCGGGAGGGCCGGGAGGAATGAGCAGTTCTTC.